The 11 T cell receptor beta chains below come from one sample, sequenced in a study of CD8+ T cells in alopecia areata. cDNA reverse transcribed from extracted RNA served as the sequencing template. Sequencing used immunoSEQ multiplex PCR; TCRdb keeps in-frame clones, though not all of them. The sample carries 220,000 or so clones, around 62% recorded once. The input for sequencing was CD4+ T cells sorted from blood, taken at week 0. These receptors were collected from a human donor with alopecia areata.

The chain uses TRBV19 and TRBJ2-5; D unclear. The CDR3 contains 13 residues. With 7 bases removed from V and 0 bases from J, the gap between germline ends came to 9 bases. From germline, CDR1 is LNHDA and CDR2 SQIVND (reference sequence). The CDR3 region has the DNA TGTGCCAGTATAGGGTCGCACCAAGAGACCCAGTACTTC. This codes for CASIGSHQETQYF.

The V call is TRBV5-4, the J call TRBJ1-1; perhaps TRBD1 as D (5 bases). The CDR3 totals 15 residues. The V end was cut by 3 bases, the J end by 2 bases, with 14 bases between. Germline CDR1 is SGHNT and CDR2 is YYREEE (reference sequence). The CDR3 spells CASSSSRVANTEAFF. The CDR3 nucleotides read TGTGCCAGCAGCTCGTCCAGGGTGGCCAACACTGAAGCTTTCTTT.

The chain uses TRBV5-1 and TRBJ2-1, with unresolved D. CDR1 and CDR2 (germline): SGHRS, YFSETQ. The CDR3 is 12 amino acids. V was shortened by 5 bases and J by 6 bases, with 9 bases between the two germline ends. The CDR3 nucleotides read TGCGCCAGCAGTGGGTCGGGCAATGAGCAGTTCTTC. This translates into CASSGSGNEQFF.

The chain recombines TRBV29-1 with TRBJ2-1; a weak D match, TRBD2 (5 bases). The CDR3 runs 14 residues. CDR1 and CDR2 (germline): SQVTM, ANQGSEA. V dropped 7 bases and J dropped 0 bases, with 13 bases sitting between them. Here the CDR3 reads CSGVQRTSYNEQFF. CDR3 bases: TGCAGCGGGGTCCAGCGGACCTCCTACAATGAGCAGTTCTTC.

V usage is TRBV5-1 and J usage is TRBJ2-6, with 9 bases lining up with TRBD1. Unmatched junction bases numbered 9, after V lost 0 bases and J lost 2 bases. CDR1 and CDR2 (germline): SGHRS, YFSETQ. This CDR3 is built from 19 residues. Here the CDR3 DNA reads TGCGCCAGCAGCTTGGTATTCCCGGGACAGGGAACTGGGGCCAACGTCCTGACTTTC. Its translation: CASSLVFPGQGTGANVLTF. The full variable domain, its missing parts supplied by reference TRBV5-1 and TRBJ2-6, is KAGVTQTPRYLIKTRGQQVTLSCSPISGHRSVSWYQQTPGQGLQFLFEYFSETQRNKGNFPGRFSGRQFSNSRSEMNVSTLELGDSALYLCASSLVFPGQGTGANVLTFGAGSRLTVL.

The CDR3 sequence: CASSGQILPLSNQPQHF. DNA for the CDR3: TGTGCCAGCAGTGGACAGATCTTACCCCTTAGCAATCAGCCCCAGCATTTT. The chain joins TRBV2 to TRBJ1-5, with a weak D call TRBD1 (5 bases). The CDR3 runs 17 residues. V was trimmed by 4 bases and J by 0 bases, leaving 16 bases between them. From germline, CDR1 is SNHLY and CDR2 FYNNEI.

The V call is TRBV19, the J call TRBJ1-5, with D hard to call. This CDR3 comprises 16 residues. With 5 bases removed from V and 0 bases from J, the gap between germline ends came to 14 bases. Germline lookup yields CDR1 LNHDA and CDR2 SQIVND (reference sequence). Here the CDR3 DNA reads TGTGCCAGTAGTTTGCGGGGATCGGTTAGCAATCAGCCCCAGCATTTT. Translating it yields CASSLRGSVSNQPQHF.

This clone was observed a few times. The chain joins TRBV30 to TRBJ1-2; the D is unclear. From germline, CDR1 is GTSNPN and CDR2 SVGIG (reference sequence). The V and J ends lost 4 bases and 3 bases respectively, with 9 bases between them. This CDR3 spans 12 amino acids. In nucleotides, the CDR3 is TGTGCCTGGACGCGGGAGTACTATGGCTACACCTTC. Translating it yields CAWTREYYGYTF.

The gene calls are TRBV19 and TRBJ2-2; D unresolved. CDR1 is LNHDA, CDR2 SQIVND, per germline (reference sequence). The CDR3 is 11 residues long. V lost 5 bases, J lost 4 bases, and 2 bases lay in between. This chain's CDR3 is CASSATGELFF. The CDR3 nucleotides are TGTGCCAGTAGTGCCACCGGGGAGCTGTTTTTT. Drawing the rest from reference TRBV19 and TRBJ2-2, the complete variable domain is DGGITQSPKYLFRKEGQNVTLSCEQNLNHDAMYWYRQDPGQGLRLIYYSQIVNDFQKGDIAEGYSVSREKKESFPLTVTSAQKNPTAFYLCASSATGELFFGEGSRLTVL.

V gene TRBV27 combines with J gene TRBJ2-2, with 14 bases fitting TRBD2. CDR1 and CDR2 from the germline V gene are MNHEY and SMNVEV (reference sequence). J lost 7 bases, V lost 7 bases, and 8 bases had no gene match. The CDR3 runs to 16 residues. The CDR3 here is CASTQGLAGVIGELFF. The CDR3 nucleotides read TGTGCCAGCACGCAGGGACTAGCGGGAGTGATCGGGGAGCTGTTTTTT.

In this sample, this clone is medium-sized (0.01 to 0.1%). CDR3 amino acids: CASSVLTGNTGELFF. CDR3 DNA: TGTGCCAGCAGCGTACTGACAGGGAACACCGGGGAGCTGTTTTTT. V usage is TRBV9 and J usage is TRBJ2-2; perhaps TRBD1 as D (6 bases). The V end lost 1 base, the J end lost 1 base, and 8 bases lay between the germline ends. The CDR3 is 15 residues long. The germline V gene has CDR1 SGDLS and CDR2 YYNGEE. Complete variable domain (other parts from reference TRBV9 and TRBJ2-2): DSGVTQTPKHLITATGQRVTLRCSPRSGDLSVYWYQQSLDQGLQFLIQYYNGEERAKGNILERFSAQQFPDLHSELNLSSLELGDSALYFCASSVLTGNTGELFFGEGSRLTVL.